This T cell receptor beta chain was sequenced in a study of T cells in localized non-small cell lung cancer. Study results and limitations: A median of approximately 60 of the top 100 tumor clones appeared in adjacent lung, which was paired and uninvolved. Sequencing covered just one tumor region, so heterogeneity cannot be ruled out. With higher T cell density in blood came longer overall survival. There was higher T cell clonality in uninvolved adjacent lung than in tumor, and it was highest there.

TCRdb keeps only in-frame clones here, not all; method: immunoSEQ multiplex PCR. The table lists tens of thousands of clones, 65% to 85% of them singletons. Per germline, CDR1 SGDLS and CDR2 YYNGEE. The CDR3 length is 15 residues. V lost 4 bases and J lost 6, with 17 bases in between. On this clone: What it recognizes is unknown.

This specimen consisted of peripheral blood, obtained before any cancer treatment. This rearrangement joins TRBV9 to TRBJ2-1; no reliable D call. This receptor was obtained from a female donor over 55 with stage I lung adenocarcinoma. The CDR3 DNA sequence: TGTGCCAGCAGCCTAGGGCAGATCGGCGGCAATGAGCAGTTCTTC. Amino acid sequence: CASSLGQIGGNEQFF.